Listed below are T cell receptor beta chains from one sample, sequenced in a study of blood T cell repertoires in COVID-19. Profiled with immunoSEQ multiplex PCR; TCRdb holds only in-frame clones, not every one. Here the sample spans under 150,000 clones, roughly four fifths being singletons. The specimen was peripheral blood. These receptors all come from a human donor in a cohort sampled during active COVID-19. Each CDR3 is given with its conserved first and last residue. Each record gives: V gene, clone size, D gene, J gene, CDR3 protein, CDR3 DNA. A D gene is named only where the DNA matches it firmly. The size field is filled for only some rows; it gives once, few, many or a size class.

V gene: TRBV19
clone size: -
D gene: -
J gene: TRBJ1-1
CDR3 protein: CASTPPGGGRTEAFF
CDR3 DNA: TGTGCCAGTACCCCTCCGGGCGGGGGGCGCACTGAAGCTTTCTTT

V gene: TRBV18
clone size: -
D gene: TRBD1
J gene: TRBJ1-1
CDR3 protein: CASSPLATGTTEAFF
CDR3 DNA: TGTGCCAGCTCACCCCTAGCGACAGGGACCACTGAAGCTTTCTTT

V gene: TRBV21-1
clone size: -
D gene: -
J gene: TRBJ2-2
CDR3 protein: CAGRGQGWEELFF
CDR3 DNA: TGTGCGGGCCGGGGACAGGGGTGGGAGGAGCTGTTTTTT

V gene: TRBV18
clone size: -
D gene: -
J gene: TRBJ2-7
CDR3 protein: CASSPGRTYEQYF
CDR3 DNA: TGTGCCAGCTCACCGGGGAGAACCTACGAGCAGTACTTC

V gene: TRBV7-2
clone size: -
D gene: -
J gene: TRBJ2-7
CDR3 protein: CASSVAGPYEQYF
CDR3 DNA: TGTGCCAGCAGCGTTGCAGGGCCGTACGAGCAGTACTTC

V gene: TRBV6-6
clone size: -
D gene: TRBD1
J gene: TRBJ1-2
CDR3 protein: CASTTTGGAFEYGYTF
CDR3 DNA: TGTGCCAGCACCACCACAGGGGGGGCATTTGAGTATGGCTACACCTTC

V gene: TRBV5-4
clone size: few
D gene: -
J gene: TRBJ2-2
CDR3 protein: CASSLSAGELFF
CDR3 DNA: TGTGCCAGCAGCCTAAGCGCCGGGGAGCTGTTTTTT

V gene: TRBV20-1
clone size: few
D gene: TRBD1
J gene: TRBJ2-3
CDR3 protein: CSASAGTGGHTDTQYF
CDR3 DNA: TGCAGTGCTAGTGCCGGGACAGGGGGCCACACAGATACGCAGTATTTT

V gene: TRBV6-5
clone size: -
D gene: -
J gene: TRBJ2-1
CDR3 protein: CASSEPNEQFF
CDR3 DNA: TGTGCCAGCAGCGAGCCCAATGAGCAGTTCTTC

V gene: TRBV7-3
clone size: -
D gene: -
J gene: TRBJ2-1
CDR3 protein: CASSSGTTNNEQFF
CDR3 DNA: TGTGCCAGCAGCTCAGGAACGACAAACAATGAGCAGTTCTTC

V gene: TRBV18
clone size: -
D gene: TRBD2
J gene: TRBJ2-3
CDR3 protein: CASSPGLAGDTQYF
CDR3 DNA: TGTGCCAGCTCACCGGGACTAGCGGGAGATACGCAGTATTTT

V gene: TRBV27
clone size: -
D gene: TRBD1
J gene: TRBJ2-7
CDR3 protein: CASYTPGGSYEQYF
CDR3 DNA: TGTGCCAGTTACACCCCAGGGGGCTCCTACGAGCAGTACTTC

V gene: TRBV30
clone size: few
D gene: TRBD1
J gene: TRBJ1-1
CDR3 protein: CAWSSYRGSEAFF
CDR3 DNA: TGTGCCTGGAGTTCGTACAGGGGGTCTGAAGCTTTCTTT

V gene: TRBV2
clone size: -
D gene: TRBD1
J gene: TRBJ2-7
CDR3 protein: CAGTGDSYEQYF
CDR3 DNA: TGTGCCGGCACAGGGGATTCCTACGAGCAGTACTTC

V gene: TRBV6-1
clone size: few
D gene: -
J gene: TRBJ2-7
CDR3 protein: CASSEAGASYEQYF
CDR3 DNA: TGTGCCAGCAGTGAAGCGGGGGCCTCCTACGAGCAGTACTTC

V gene: TRBV2
clone size: -
D gene: TRBD2
J gene: TRBJ2-3
CDR3 protein: CASSEVVLAGAITDTQYF
CDR3 DNA: TGTGCCAGCAGTGAGGTGGTGCTAGCGGGGGCCATCACAGATACGCAGTATTTT

V gene: TRBV6-5
clone size: -
D gene: -
J gene: TRBJ1-2
CDR3 protein: CASAAQGGGYTF
CDR3 DNA: TGTGCCAGCGCCGCGCAGGGAGGTGGCTACACCTTC

V gene: TRBV28
clone size: -
D gene: TRBD1
J gene: TRBJ2-7
CDR3 protein: CASCGDRGLSYEQYF
CDR3 DNA: TGTGCCAGTTGTGGAGACAGGGGGCTTTCCTACGAGCAGTACTTC

V gene: TRBV30
clone size: few
D gene: -
J gene: TRBJ1-2
CDR3 protein: CAWSRQGNYGYTF
CDR3 DNA: TGTGCCTGGAGTCGCCAGGGAAACTATGGCTACACCTTC

V gene: TRBV3-1/TRBV3-2
clone size: -
D gene: -
J gene: TRBJ2-2
CDR3 protein: CASSARSVRGNTGELFF
CDR3 DNA: TGTGCCAGCAGCGCAAGGTCGGTGCGGGGGAACACCGGGGAGCTGTTTTTT

V gene: TRBV6-5
clone size: -
D gene: TRBD1
J gene: TRBJ1-1
CDR3 protein: CASRGGQTPNTEAFF
CDR3 DNA: TGTGCCAGCAGGGGGGGACAGACACCTAACACTGAAGCTTTCTTT

V gene: TRBV4-1
clone size: few
D gene: TRBD1
J gene: TRBJ2-4
CDR3 protein: CASSQEPGQGAKNIQYF
CDR3 DNA: TGCGCCAGCAGCCAAGAACCGGGACAGGGGGCCAAAAACATTCAGTACTTC